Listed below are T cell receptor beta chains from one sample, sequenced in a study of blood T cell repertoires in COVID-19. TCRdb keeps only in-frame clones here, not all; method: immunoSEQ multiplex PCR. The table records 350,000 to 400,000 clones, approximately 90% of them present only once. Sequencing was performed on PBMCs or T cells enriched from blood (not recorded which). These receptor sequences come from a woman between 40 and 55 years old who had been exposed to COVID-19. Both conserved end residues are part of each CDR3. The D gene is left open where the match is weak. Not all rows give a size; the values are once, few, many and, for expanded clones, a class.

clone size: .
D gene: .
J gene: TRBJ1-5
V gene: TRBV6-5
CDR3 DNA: TGTGCCAGCAGGAAGGATCAGGGTTATCAGCCCCAGCATTTT
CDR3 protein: CASRKDQGYQPQHF

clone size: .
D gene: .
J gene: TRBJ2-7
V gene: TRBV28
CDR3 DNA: TGTGCCAGCACAGGCGGGATTTACTACGAGCAGTACTTC
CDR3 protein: CASTGGIYYEQYF

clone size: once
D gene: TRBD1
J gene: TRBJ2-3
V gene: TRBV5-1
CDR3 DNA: TGCGCCAGCAGCTCCACAGGGGTAGATACGCAGTATTTT
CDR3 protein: CASSSTGVDTQYF

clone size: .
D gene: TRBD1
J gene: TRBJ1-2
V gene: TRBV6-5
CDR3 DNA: TGTGCCAGCAGCTACGACAGGGACAGGGTAGCTCCCGCCTTC
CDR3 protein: CASSYDRDRVAPAF

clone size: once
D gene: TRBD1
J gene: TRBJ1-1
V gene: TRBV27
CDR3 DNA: TGTGCCAGCAGTCCGGGACAGGGGAGGGTCACTGAAGCTTTCTTT
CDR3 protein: CASSPGQGRVTEAFF

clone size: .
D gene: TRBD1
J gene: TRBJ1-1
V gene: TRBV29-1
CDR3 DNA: TGCAGCGCCGACAGGGTGGGTACTGAAGCTTTCTTT
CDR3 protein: CSADRVGTEAFF

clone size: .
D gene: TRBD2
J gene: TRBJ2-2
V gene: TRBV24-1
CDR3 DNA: TGTGCCACCAGTGAGAGTGGACTAGCCGCGAACACCGGGGAGCTGTTTTTT
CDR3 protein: CATSESGLAANTGELFF

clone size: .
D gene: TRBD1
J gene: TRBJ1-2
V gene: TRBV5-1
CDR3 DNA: TGCGCCAGTTCCCCGGACAGGGCGGATGGCTACACCTTC
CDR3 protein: CASSPDRADGYTF

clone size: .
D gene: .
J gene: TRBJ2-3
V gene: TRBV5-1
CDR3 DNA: TGCGCCAGCAGCGCTAGCGCCACAGATACGCAGTATTTT
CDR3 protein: CASSASATDTQYF

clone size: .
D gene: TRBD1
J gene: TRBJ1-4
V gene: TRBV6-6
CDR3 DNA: TGTGCCAGCAGTCGGACAGGGAGTATCCCTGGCACTAATGAAAAACTGTTTTTT
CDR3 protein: CASSRTGSIPGTNEKLFF

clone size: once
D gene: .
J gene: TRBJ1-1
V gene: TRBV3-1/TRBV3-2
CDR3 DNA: TGTGCCAGCAGGATGGGAGGGTTCAACGCTGAAGCTTTCTTT
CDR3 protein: CASRMGGFNAEAFF

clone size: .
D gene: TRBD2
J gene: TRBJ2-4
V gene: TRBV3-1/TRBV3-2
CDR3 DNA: TGTGCCAGCAGCCAAGCGTCAACTAGCGGGGGGCACCATGGAAACATTCAGTACTTC
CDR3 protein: CASSQASTSGGHHGNIQYF

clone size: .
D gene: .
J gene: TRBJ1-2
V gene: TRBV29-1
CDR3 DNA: TGCAGCGTTGAAGAGAGCGAACTCTATGGCTACACCTTC
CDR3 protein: CSVEESELYGYTF

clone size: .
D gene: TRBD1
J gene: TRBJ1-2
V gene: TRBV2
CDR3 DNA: TGTGCCAGCAGTGAGGGACAGGGACGTGGCTACACCTTC
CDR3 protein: CASSEGQGRGYTF

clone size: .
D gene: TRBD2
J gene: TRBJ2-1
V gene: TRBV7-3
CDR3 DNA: TGTGCCAGCAGCTTGGGGACTACCGATGAGCAGTTCTTC
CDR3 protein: CASSLGTTDEQFF

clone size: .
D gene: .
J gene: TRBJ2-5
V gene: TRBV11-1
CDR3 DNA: TGTGCCAGCAGCTTAGCCCCACAGGGTGGTAGGGAGACCCAGTACTTC
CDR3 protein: CASSLAPQGGRETQYF